There are a few counts of the clone carrying this TCR beta chain. Its cognate antigen is unknown. The CDR3 contains 12 residues. Germline V gives CDR1 SNHLY, CDR2 FYNNEI. Deletions cut 7 bases from V and 11 bases from J, with 17 bases between. Unrecorded immune exposure was likely among donors, who were nominally healthy when sampled. The data were obtained in a study of cytomegalovirus exposure and HLA in healthy donors. Overall study results and limits: Some TCR beta chains (164 of them) were listed as cytomegalovirus-associated. Most TCR beta V segments were productive about 90% or about 30% of the time in an earlier analysis.

The PCR used 60 Vbeta and 13 Jbeta primers. Original data processing: Per a later analysis, the number of unique TCR beta chains was approximately 80 million, of which about 11 million were shared. Method: immunoSEQ multiplex PCR; TCRdb's copy keeps in-frame clones and lacks some. D and trimming were read from the DNA, whereas the V and J calls and clone size are those reported in that table. The sample has under 130,000 clones, 75% to 90% seen once. Sequencing was carried out using PBMCs. This receptor was identified in a man between 25 and 39 years old in good health and CMV-seropositive. V is TRBV2 and J is TRBJ1-1, with D maybe TRBD1 (6 bases). In nucleotides, the CDR3 is TGTGCCAGCACCACTGGGGGGGGGCGCGCTTTCTTT. This translates into CASTTGGGRAFF. The full variable domain, with the rest looked up from reference TRBV2 and TRBJ1-1, is EPEVTQTPSHQVTQMGQEVILRCVPISNHLYFYWYRQILGQKVEFLVSFYNNEISEKSEIFDDQFSVERPDGSNFTLKIRSTKLEDSAMYFCASTTGGGRAFFGQGTRLTVV.